The entry below gives a single TCR beta chain sequence along with its context. These data originate in a study of shared T cell receptors in the human thymus. Clones were sequenced by immunoSEQ multiplex PCR, and TCRdb holds only the in-frame ones, with some missing. The sample has under 850,000 clones; approximately 87% are singletons. This CDR3 has 16 residues. Germline V gives CDR1 SGHAT, CDR2 FQNNGV. J gave up 5 bases and V 0 bases, and 5 bases lay outside the gene matches. These data were also reused for a study on human thymus T cells. From that report: It was healthy Finnish infants having corrective surgery for congenital heart defects who were the donors. Thymic repertoires from unrelated individuals overlapped highly, related research reported.

The chain recombines TRBV11-2 with TRBJ2-2; 8 bases line up with TRBD1. The origin of this receptor is a boy younger than two with a congenital heart defect. Sequences were obtained from thymocytes. The CDR3 protein is CASSLEGRGPTGELFF. In DNA form, the CDR3 reads TGTGCCAGCAGCTTAGAGGGCAGGGGGCCTACCGGGGAGCTGTTTTTT.